These T cell receptor beta chains were read from a single sample in a study of OX40 agonist ivuxolimab in advanced cancers. Measured with immunoSEQ multiplex PCR; TCRdb has only the in-frame clones, and not every one. The table lists under 60,000 clones, approximately 90% of them singletons. This sample comprised CD4+ or CD8+ T cells sorted from blood, obtained in a trial of the OX40 agonist ivuxolimab. The receptors were gathered from an adult with an advanced solid tumor such as melanoma, head and neck, liver or kidney cancer. The CDR3 runs from the conserved cysteine through the conserved F or W. A D gene is named only where the DNA matches it firmly. Only some rows state a clone size, as once, few, many or a class for expanded clones.

D: .
size: few
J: TRBJ2-1
V: TRBV7-6
DNA: TGTGCCAGCAGCTGGGACTTTACTATCTCCTACAATGAGCAGTTCTTC
CDR3: CASSWDFTISYNEQFF

D: .
size: .
J: TRBJ2-2
V: TRBV18
DNA: TGTGCCAGCTCACCCGTGGACCTCTCGAACACCGGGGAGCTGTTTTTT
CDR3: CASSPVDLSNTGELFF

D: TRBD1
size: once
J: TRBJ2-7
V: TRBV15
DNA: TGTGCCACCAGCAGAGGGGACAGTAGCCACGAGCAGTACTTC
CDR3: CATSRGDSSHEQYF

D: .
size: .
J: TRBJ2-7
V: TRBV21-1
DNA: TGTGCCAGCACCCTGCTACGACAGGGCTCCTACGAGCAGTACTTC
CDR3: CASTLLRQGSYEQYF

D: .
size: once
J: TRBJ2-7
V: TRBV7-2
DNA: TGTGCCAGCAGCTTAGGTTCGGCCAACTCCTACGAGCAGTACTTC
CDR3: CASSLGSANSYEQYF

D: .
size: .
J: TRBJ1-1
V: TRBV28
DNA: TGTGCCAGCAGTTTATGGGGGCCCCTCACTGAAGCTTTCTTT
CDR3: CASSLWGPLTEAFF

D: TRBD2
size: .
J: TRBJ2-1
V: TRBV9
DNA: TGTGCCAGCAGCGCGGGACTAGCGGAAGAGAAGTTCTTC
CDR3: CASSAGLAEEKFF

D: TRBD2
size: .
J: TRBJ2-7
V: TRBV28
DNA: TGTGCCAGCAGTTTGAACGGGAGGGTAGGCGAGCAGTACTTC
CDR3: CASSLNGRVGEQYF

D: .
size: .
J: TRBJ2-7
V: TRBV5-1
DNA: TGCGCCAGCAGCTTGGCGACAGTGAGGTACGAGCAGTACTTC
CDR3: CASSLATVRYEQYF

D: .
size: .
J: TRBJ1-5
V: TRBV27
DNA: TGTGCCAGCAGTTTAATGGGGGCAGGGGAGATTCGCCAGCCCCAGCATTTT
CDR3: CASSLMGAGEIRQPQHF

D: TRBD2
size: .
J: TRBJ2-5
V: TRBV5-6
DNA: TGTGCCAGCAGTCCCACGCTAGCGGGAGGGTTGGAGACCCAGTACTTC
CDR3: CASSPTLAGGLETQYF

D: .
size: .
J: TRBJ1-2
V: TRBV19
DNA: TGTGCCAGTAGTACCACATTGACAGATTCTAACTATGGCTACACCTTC
CDR3: CASSTTLTDSNYGYTF

D: .
size: .
J: TRBJ1-3
V: TRBV7-2
DNA: TGTGCCAGCAGCTCGCGAGTGGGCTCTGGAAACACCATATATTTT
CDR3: CASSSRVGSGNTIYF

D: TRBD1
size: few
J: TRBJ2-5
V: TRBV19
DNA: TGTGCCAGTACCCCGGACAGGGCAATCAAGACCCAGTACTTC
CDR3: CASTPDRAIKTQYF

D: TRBD1
size: .
J: TRBJ1-1
V: TRBV18
DNA: TGTGCCAGCTCCGGACAGGGAATGAACACTGAAGCTTTCTTT
CDR3: CASSGQGMNTEAFF

D: TRBD2
size: once
J: TRBJ2-3
V: TRBV9
DNA: TGTGCCAGCAGCCTCGCGACTAGCGGGACCCCAGATACGCAGTATTTT
CDR3: CASSLATSGTPDTQYF

D: .
size: .
J: TRBJ1-2
V: TRBV5-8
DNA: TGTGCCAGCAGCTTGGGCTCGGCAGACTATGGCTACACCTTC
CDR3: CASSLGSADYGYTF

D: .
size: .
J: TRBJ2-3
V: TRBV5-6
DNA: TGTGCCAGCAGCTTGGTGGGCAGGGGTTCACTCGATACGCAGTATTTT
CDR3: CASSLVGRGSLDTQYF

D: .
size: .
J: TRBJ2-1
V: TRBV28
DNA: TGTGCCAGCAGTTTAACCCCGGGGGCCTACTCCTACAATGAGCAGTTCTTC
CDR3: CASSLTPGAYSYNEQFF

D: .
size: .
J: TRBJ2-7
V: TRBV5-5
DNA: TGTGCCAGCAGCTTCACGGGAGAACACTACGAGCAGTACTTC
CDR3: CASSFTGEHYEQYF

D: .
size: once
J: TRBJ2-1
V: TRBV9
DNA: TGTGCCAGCAGCGTAGGGTGGGGCTCCTACAATGAGCAGTTCTTC
CDR3: CASSVGWGSYNEQFF

D: .
size: few
J: TRBJ1-5
V: TRBV18
DNA: TGTGCCAGCTCACCTGCGACGAAAGGGAACCGACAGCCCCAGCATTTT
CDR3: CASSPATKGNRQPQHF

D: TRBD2
size: .
J: TRBJ2-5
V: TRBV14
DNA: TGTGCCAGCAACAGCCCCGAGCGGGGACAAGAGACCCAGTACTTC
CDR3: CASNSPERGQETQYF

D: TRBD1
size: few
J: TRBJ2-1
V: TRBV7-3
DNA: TGTGCCAGCAGCTTAAGGGACAGGGGCTCCTACAATGAGCAGTTCTTC
CDR3: CASSLRDRGSYNEQFF

D: TRBD1
size: .
J: TRBJ2-1
V: TRBV7-2
DNA: TGTGCCAGCAGCTTAAGGGACAGGAGTCCCTACAATGAGCAGTTCTTC
CDR3: CASSLRDRSPYNEQFF

D: .
size: .
J: TRBJ2-3
V: TRBV5-1
DNA: TGCGCCAGCAGCGTGAGGGGCTACTCAGAAACAGATACGCAGTATTTT
CDR3: CASSVRGYSETDTQYF

D: .
size: .
J: TRBJ1-3
V: TRBV2
DNA: TGTGCCAGCACCTCAATCTTTGCTGGAAACACCATATATTTT
CDR3: CASTSIFAGNTIYF

D: .
size: .
J: TRBJ2-3
V: TRBV27
DNA: TGTGCCAGCAGTCCCCGGACCACCGGTTCCACAGATACGCAGTATTTT
CDR3: CASSPRTTGSTDTQYF

D: TRBD1
size: .
J: TRBJ1-2
V: TRBV5-1
DNA: TGCGCCAGCAGCTTGAACAGGGGAAGGGACTATGGCTACACCTTC
CDR3: CASSLNRGRDYGYTF

D: TRBD1
size: .
J: TRBJ2-7
V: TRBV18
DNA: TGTGCCAGCTCACCCTTAGGACAGGGGCGCTTCTACGAGCAGTACTTC
CDR3: CASSPLGQGRFYEQYF

D: .
size: .
J: TRBJ1-2
V: TRBV6-1
DNA: TGTGCCAGCAGTGAAGGACAGTTGCGTGGCTACACCTTC
CDR3: CASSEGQLRGYTF

D: TRBD2
size: .
J: TRBJ2-1
V: TRBV19
DNA: TGTGCCAGTACCTCCCTAGCGGGAGGGCCATCGGCATACAATGAGCAGTTCTTC
CDR3: CASTSLAGGPSAYNEQFF

D: .
size: .
J: TRBJ1-2
V: TRBV4-3
DNA: TGCGCCAGCAGCCAAGGCAGGGCCGGCTACACCTTC
CDR3: CASSQGRAGYTF

D: TRBD2
size: .
J: TRBJ2-3
V: TRBV7-2
DNA: TGTGCCAGCAGCCCGCGGGACTACCCAAGAACGGATACGCAGTATTTT
CDR3: CASSPRDYPRTDTQYF

D: .
size: .
J: TRBJ2-2
V: TRBV7-2
DNA: TGTGCCAGCAGCTCCCTCAGGGCCGGGGAGCTGTTTTTT
CDR3: CASSSLRAGELFF

D: .
size: .
J: TRBJ2-3
V: TRBV9
DNA: TGTGCCAGCAGCGTAGACGCTGCAGATACGCAGTATTTT
CDR3: CASSVDAADTQYF

D: TRBD1
size: .
J: TRBJ2-4
V: TRBV18
DNA: TGTGCCAGCTCACTACAGGGGCTAGCCAAAAACATTCAGTACTTC
CDR3: CASSLQGLAKNIQYF

D: TRBD1
size: .
J: TRBJ2-1
V: TRBV15
DNA: TGTGCCACCAGCAGAGCTCGCGGACAGGGGGCCTACAATGAGCAGTTCTTC
CDR3: CATSRARGQGAYNEQFF

D: TRBD1
size: .
J: TRBJ1-1
V: TRBV28
DNA: TGTGCCAGCAGTACTCCGGGACAGGGGCGGACTGAAGCTTTCTTT
CDR3: CASSTPGQGRTEAFF

D: TRBD1
size: .
J: TRBJ1-6
V: TRBV9
DNA: TGTGCCAGCAGCGTGACAGGGGATAATTCACCCCTCCACTTT
CDR3: CASSVTGDNSPLHF

D: .
size: .
J: TRBJ2-4
V: TRBV2
DNA: TGTGCCAGCAGTGCAAGGGTCCTACACTTC
CDR3: CASSARVLHF